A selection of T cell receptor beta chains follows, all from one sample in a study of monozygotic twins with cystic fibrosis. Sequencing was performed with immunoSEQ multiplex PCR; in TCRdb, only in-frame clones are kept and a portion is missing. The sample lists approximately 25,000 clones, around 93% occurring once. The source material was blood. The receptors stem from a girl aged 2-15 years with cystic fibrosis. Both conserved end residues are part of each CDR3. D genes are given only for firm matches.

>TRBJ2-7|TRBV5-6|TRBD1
TGTGCCAGCAGCCAAGGACAGGGATGGTACGAGCAGTACTTC
CASSQGQGWYEQYF
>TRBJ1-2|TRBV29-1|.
TGCAGCGTTGCGGGCAGTCGCTATGGCTACACCTTC
CSVAGSRYGYTF
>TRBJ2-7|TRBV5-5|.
TGTGCCAGCAGCTCGGACAGTTGGGGGAACGAGCAGTACTTC
CASSSDSWGNEQYF
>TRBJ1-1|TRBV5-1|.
TGCGCCAGCAGCTTGGTCCTGGGGGGAGGTATCACTGAAGCTTTCTTT
CASSLVLGGGITEAFF
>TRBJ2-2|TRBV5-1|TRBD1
TGCGCCAGCAGCTTTACAGGGGGCCACGGACTTGGGGAGCTGTTTTTT
CASSFTGGHGLGELFF
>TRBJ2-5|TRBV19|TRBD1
TGTGCCAGTAGTCCCATCGACAGGGGGGATGAGACCCAGTACTTC
CASSPIDRGDETQYF
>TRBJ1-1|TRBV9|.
TGTGCCAGCAGCGTAGAAGCTGGGAGAACTGAAGCTTTCTTT
CASSVEAGRTEAFF
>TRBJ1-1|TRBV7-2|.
TGTGCCAGCAGGTCTCCCGGGACGGAAAGAAACACTGAAGCTTTCTTT
CASRSPGTERNTEAFF
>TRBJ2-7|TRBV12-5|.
TGTGCTAGTGGACACGAGCAGTACTTC
CASGHEQYF
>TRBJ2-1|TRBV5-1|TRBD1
TGCGCCAGCAGCGCACCTGGGACAGGGGATTTATACAATGAGCAGTTCTTC
CASSAPGTGDLYNEQFF
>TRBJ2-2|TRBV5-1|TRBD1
TGCGCCAGCAGCTATCTCCTCCGACAGGGGGGAACCGGGGAGCTGTTTTTT
CASSYLLRQGGTGELFF
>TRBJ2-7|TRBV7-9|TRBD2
TGTGCCAGCAGCTTAGATTCCGCGCTAGCGGGGGCTGGGCAGTACTTC
CASSLDSALAGAGQYF
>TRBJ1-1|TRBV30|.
TGTGCCTGTTCCGGGACTGTGGAGAGTGAAGCTTTCTTT
CACSGTVESEAFF
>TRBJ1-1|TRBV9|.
TGTGCCAGCAGCGTACCCCCAGAAAACACTGAAGCTTTCTTT
CASSVPPENTEAFF
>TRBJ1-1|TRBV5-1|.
TGCGCCAGCGGAGCAGGGAGTGAAGCTTTCTTT
CASGAGSEAFF
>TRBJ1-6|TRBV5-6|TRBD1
TGTGCCAGCAGCTGGACACAGGGGCCCTATAATTCACCCCTCCACTTT
CASSWTQGPYNSPLHF
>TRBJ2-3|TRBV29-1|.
TGCAGCGTTGGGAGGGGGGGGCGATCAGATACGCAGTATTTT
CSVGRGGRSDTQYF
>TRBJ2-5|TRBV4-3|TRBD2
TGCGCCAGCAGCCGACAACGGGGGGGCGGTGAAGAAGAGACCCAGTACTTC
CASSRQRGGGEEETQYF
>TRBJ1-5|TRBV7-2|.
TGTGCCAGCAGCTTAGTACAGAGCAATCAGCCCCAGCATTTT
CASSLVQSNQPQHF
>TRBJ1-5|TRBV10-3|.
TGTGCCATCAGTGGAGGGGGGAATCAGCCCCAGCATTTT
CAISGGGNQPQHF
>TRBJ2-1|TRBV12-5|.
TGTGCTAGTGGGATGACAGTCCATGAGCAGTTCTTC
CASGMTVHEQFF
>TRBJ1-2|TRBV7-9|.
TGTGCCAGCAGCTACCCGACAGCGAACTATGGCTACACCTTC
CASSYPTANYGYTF
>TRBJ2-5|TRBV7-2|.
TGTGCCAGCAGCCAACCCGGGACATGGGGGGAGACCCAGTACTTC
CASSQPGTWGETQYF
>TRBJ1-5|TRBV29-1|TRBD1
TGCAGCGTTGGTGGGACAGGGGGCTCGCAGCCCCAGCATTTT
CSVGGTGGSQPQHF